The present T cell receptor beta chain was sequenced within a study of blood T cell repertoires in COVID-19. Study details: Collection of acute and convalescent COVID-19 samples took place in the United States, Italy and Spain. The analysed material was cDNA or gDNA that came from T cells, B-cell-depleted T cells, or PBMCs.

This CDR3 contains 16 residues. Trimming took 0 bases from V and 1 from J; bases not matched to a gene: 2. From germline, CDR1 is MNHNS and CDR2 SASEGT. This table comes from immunoSEQ multiplex PCR, and its TCRdb copy is limited to in-frame clones, with some not included. The table includes more than 200,000 clones, about 86% detected once. The sequence came from a man aged 35 to 55 with active or convalescent COVID-19. This sequence joins TRBV6-1 and TRBJ2-7; the match to TRBD1 covers 11 bases. The specimen was peripheral blood. The CDR3 spells CASSEAGTGGSYEQYF. The CDR3 coding sequence is TGTGCCAGCAGTGAAGCTGGGACAGGGGGTTCCTACGAGCAGTACTTC.